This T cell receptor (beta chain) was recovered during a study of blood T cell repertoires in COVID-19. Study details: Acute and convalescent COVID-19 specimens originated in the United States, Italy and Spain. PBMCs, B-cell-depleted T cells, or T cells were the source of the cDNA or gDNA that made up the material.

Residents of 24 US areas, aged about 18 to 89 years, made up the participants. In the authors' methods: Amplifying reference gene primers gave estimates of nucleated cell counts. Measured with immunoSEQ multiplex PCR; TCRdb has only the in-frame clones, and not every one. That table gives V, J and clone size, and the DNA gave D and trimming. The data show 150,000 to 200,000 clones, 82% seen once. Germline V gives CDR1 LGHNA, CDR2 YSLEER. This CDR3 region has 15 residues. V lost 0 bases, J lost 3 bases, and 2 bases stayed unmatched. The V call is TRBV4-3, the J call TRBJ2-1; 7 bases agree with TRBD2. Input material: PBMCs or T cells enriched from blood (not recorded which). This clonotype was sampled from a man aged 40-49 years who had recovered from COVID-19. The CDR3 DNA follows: TGCGCCAGCAGCCAAGACCTAGCGGACTACAATGAGCAGTTCTTC. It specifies CASSQDLADYNEQFF.